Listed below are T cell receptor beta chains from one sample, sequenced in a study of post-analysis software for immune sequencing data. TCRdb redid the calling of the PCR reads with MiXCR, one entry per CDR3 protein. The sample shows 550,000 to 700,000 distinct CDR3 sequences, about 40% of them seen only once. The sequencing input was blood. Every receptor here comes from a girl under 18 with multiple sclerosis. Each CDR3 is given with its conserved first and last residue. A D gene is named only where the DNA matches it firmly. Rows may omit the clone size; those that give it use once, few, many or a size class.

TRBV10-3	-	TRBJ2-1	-	TGTGCCATCGGTGGTCTGGGGGGGGGCCGCAATGAGCAGTTCTTC	CAIGGLGGGRNEQFF
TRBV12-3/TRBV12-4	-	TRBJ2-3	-	TGTGCCAGCAGTCTTCTCCAGGGCACAGATGCGGAGTATTTT	CASSLLQGTDAEYF
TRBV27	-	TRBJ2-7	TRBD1	TGTGCCAGCAGAGATGGCGGACAGGGCCTTTACGAGCAGTACTTC	CASRDGGQGLYEQYF
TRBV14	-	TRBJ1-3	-	TGTGCCAGCAGCCCTACCGGAAACACCATATATTTT	CASSPTGNTIYF
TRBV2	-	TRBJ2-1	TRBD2	TGTGCCAGCAACGTCGGGGGGGCCTTCAATGAGCAGTTCTTC	CASNVGGAFNEQFF
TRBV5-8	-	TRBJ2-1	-	TGTGCCAGCAGCTTAAAGTCGAGGTACTATAATGAGCAGTTCTTC	CASSLKSRYYNEQFF
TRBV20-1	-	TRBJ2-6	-	TGCAGTGCTAGAGATTCGACGCGCTCTGGGGCCAACGTCCTGACTTTC	CSARDSTRSGANVLTF
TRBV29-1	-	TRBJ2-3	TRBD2	TGCAGCGTTGTTAAGAGACTAGCGGGCGGCCTGGGAGGCACAGATACGCAGTATTTT	CSVVKRLAGGLGGTDTQYF
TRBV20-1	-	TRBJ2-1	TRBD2	TGCAGTGCTAGAGATTTACTAGCGAGTACCTACAATGAGCAGTTCTTC	CSARDLLASTYNEQFF
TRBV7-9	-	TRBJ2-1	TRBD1	TGTGCCAGCAGCCATAACAGGGGCTACAATGAGCAGTTCTTC	CASSHNRGYNEQFF
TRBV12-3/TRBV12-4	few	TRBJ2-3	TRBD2	TGTGCCAGCAGCTATGATGGGTCGGGACTAGTCACAGATACGCAGTATTTT	CASSYDGSGLVTDTQYF
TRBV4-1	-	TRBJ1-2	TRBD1	TGCGCCAGCAGCCAAGGGGACAGGGTCAACTATGGCTACACCTTC	CASSQGDRVNYGYTF
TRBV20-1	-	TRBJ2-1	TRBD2	TGCAGTGCCGAGAGCGGGAGCGCAGGTAGAAATGAGCAGTTCTTC	CSAESGSAGRNEQFF
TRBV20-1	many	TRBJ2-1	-	TGCAGTGCTAGAGGAGCCAATGAGCAGTTCTTC	CSARGANEQFF
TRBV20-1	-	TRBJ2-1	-	TGCAGCGGGCTGCCACTTTACTACAATGAGCAGTTCTTC	CSGLPLYYNEQFF
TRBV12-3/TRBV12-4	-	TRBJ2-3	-	TGTGCCAGCAGTTTTCAGGGGAGCACAGATACGCAGTATTTT	CASSFQGSTDTQYF
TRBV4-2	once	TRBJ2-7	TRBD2	TGTGCCAGCAGCCAAGGACTAGCGGGCGGTCTAGCCTACGAGCAGTACTTC	CASSQGLAGGLAYEQYF
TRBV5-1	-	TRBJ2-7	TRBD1	TGCGCCAGCAGCTTGAGAGGGGGGACAGGGGCCTACGAGCAGTACTTC	CASSLRGGTGAYEQYF
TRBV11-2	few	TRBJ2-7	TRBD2	TGTGCCAGCAGCGCTGGGGGGGGACCCAACTCCTACGAGCAGTACTTC	CASSAGGGPNSYEQYF
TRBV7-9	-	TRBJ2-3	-	TGTGCCAGCAGCTCTGACACTACAGATACGCAGTATTTT	CASSSDTTDTQYF
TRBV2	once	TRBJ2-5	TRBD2	TGTGCCAGCAGTGCGGGGGGGCTCGGAAAGACCCAGTACTTC	CASSAGGLGKTQYF
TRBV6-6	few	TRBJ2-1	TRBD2	TGTGCCAGCAGTTACTCGACTAGCGCTGATCACAATGAGCAGTTCTTC	CASSYSTSADHNEQFF
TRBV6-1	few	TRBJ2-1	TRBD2	TGTGCCAGCACCGTTCTAGCGGCCCTAAATGAGCAGTTCTTC	CASTVLAALNEQFF
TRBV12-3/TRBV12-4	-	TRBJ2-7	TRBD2	TGTGCCAGCAGTCGACTAGCAGCATACGAGCAGTACTTC	CASSRLAAYEQYF
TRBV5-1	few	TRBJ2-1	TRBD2	TGCGCCAGCAGATACGGACTAGCGGGAGGGTTCTCCTACAATGAGCAGTTCTTC	CASRYGLAGGFSYNEQFF
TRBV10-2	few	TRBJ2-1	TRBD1	TGCGCCAGCAGTTGGCAGGGGGACCCCTCCTACAATGAGCAGTTCTTC	CASSWQGDPSYNEQFF
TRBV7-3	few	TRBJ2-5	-	TGTGCCAGCAGCCGGATCCTTAAACCGGGACCGACGATATCGAAGACCCAGTACTTC	CASSRILKPGPTISKTQYF
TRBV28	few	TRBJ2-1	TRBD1	TGTGCCAGCAGTTTGACGCAGGGGGCGCATGAGCAGTTCTTC	CASSLTQGAHEQFF
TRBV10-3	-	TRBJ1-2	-	TGTGCCATCAGCCCGACAGATTCTAACTATGGCTACACCTTC	CAISPTDSNYGYTF
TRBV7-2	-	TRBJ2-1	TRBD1	TGTGCCAGCAGTGCAGACAGGGGCAATGAGCAGTTCTTC	CASSADRGNEQFF
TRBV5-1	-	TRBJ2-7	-	TGCGCCAGCAGCCAAGTCGTTCCCGCCTACGAGCAGTACTTC	CASSQVVPAYEQYF
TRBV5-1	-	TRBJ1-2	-	TGCGCCGGCAGCAAAACAGGGAATTATGGCTACACCTTC	CAGSKTGNYGYTF
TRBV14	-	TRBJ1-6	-	TGTGCCAGCAGCCTGAAAAGCTATAATTCACCCCTCCACTTT	CASSLKSYNSPLHF
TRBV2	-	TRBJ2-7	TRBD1	TGTGCCAGCAGCCTGGACAGGGGTGACTCCTACGAGCAGTACTTC	CASSLDRGDSYEQYF
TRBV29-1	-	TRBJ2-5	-	TGCAGCGTGGAATCCCCAGGAGGTCCCGGACAGACCCAAGAGACCCAGTACTTC	CSVESPGGPGQTQETQYF
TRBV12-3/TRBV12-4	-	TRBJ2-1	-	TGTGCCAGCGCCCTAGGGGGGAGCAGCGATGAGCAGTTCTTC	CASALGGSSDEQFF
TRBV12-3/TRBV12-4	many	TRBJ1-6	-	TGTGCCAGCAGTTTACCCCTGACAAATTCACCCCTCCACTTT	CASSLPLTNSPLHF
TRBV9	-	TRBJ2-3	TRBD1	TGTGCCAGCAGCGTAGGACAGGGGATACAAGATACGCAGTATTTT	CASSVGQGIQDTQYF
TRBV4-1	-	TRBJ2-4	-	TGCGCCAGCAGCCCCGAGTCCGGGGGCAGGGACATTCAGTACTTC	CASSPESGGRDIQYF
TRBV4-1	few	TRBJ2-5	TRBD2	TGCGCCAGCAGCCACACAAACGGGGGGTCTATGGAGACCCAGTACTTC	CASSHTNGGSMETQYF
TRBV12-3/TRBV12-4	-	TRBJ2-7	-	TGTGCCAGCAGTTTGGGGGGGGCCAGAGACAACGAGCAGTACTTC	CASSLGGARDNEQYF
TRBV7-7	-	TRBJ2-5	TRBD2	TGTGCCAGCAGCTTCGGCCGGGGAGGGAAGGAGACCCAGTACTTC	CASSFGRGGKETQYF
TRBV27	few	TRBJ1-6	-	TGTGCCAGCAGTTTATTTCGTAGGGGGGATTCACCCCTCCACTTT	CASSLFRRGDSPLHF
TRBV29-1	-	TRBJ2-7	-	TGCAGCGCCTTCGAGACAGTTTACGAGCAGTACTTC	CSAFETVYEQYF
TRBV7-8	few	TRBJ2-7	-	TGTGCCAGCAGCTTAGTGGATAGCTCAGCCTACGAGCAGTACTTC	CASSLVDSSAYEQYF
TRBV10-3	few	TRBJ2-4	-	TGTGCCATCAGTCGGGGGGCAACAACCCCCAAGGACATTCAGTACTTC	CAISRGATTPKDIQYF